This T cell receptor beta chain was observed in a study of T cells in Graves' hyperthyroidism and ophthalmopathy. Study-level results: Ophthalmopathy was separated from stable hyperthyroidism by a 13 V-J model.

The CDR3 contains 14 residues. Germline CDR1 reads SGHTA; CDR2 reads FQGNSA. V dropped 4 bases and J dropped 7; count of bases not matched to a gene: 5. RNA transcripts yielded amplified TCR beta CDR3 regions. The HTBI primer set drove a first-round RT-PCR of the TCR CDR3. TCRdb called the multiplex PCR reads again in MiXCR, with one record for every CDR3 protein. The sample yields under 250,000 distinct CDR3 sequences, about 15% seen once. This clonotype was recorded many times. Antigen specificity is unknown. Diagnostic decisions used clinical symptoms, serum thyroxine and TRAb, thyroid ultrasound and orbital computed tomography.

The V gene is TRBV7-2, the J gene TRBJ1-5; 9 bases align to TRBD1. This clonotype was sampled from a woman in her fifties or sixties with Graves' hyperthyroidism. Sequences were obtained from blood. This CDR3 is CASSSNRGPQPQHF. The CDR3 DNA sequence: TGTGCCAGCAGCTCGAACAGGGGGCCACAGCCCCAGCATTTT.